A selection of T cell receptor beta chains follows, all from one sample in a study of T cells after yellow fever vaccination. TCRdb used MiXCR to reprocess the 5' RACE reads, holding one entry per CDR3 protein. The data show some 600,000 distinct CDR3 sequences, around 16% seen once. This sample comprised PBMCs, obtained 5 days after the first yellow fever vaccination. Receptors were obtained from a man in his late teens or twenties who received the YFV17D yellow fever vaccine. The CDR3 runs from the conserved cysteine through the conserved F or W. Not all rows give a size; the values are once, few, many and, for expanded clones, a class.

CASSPREGQGCCTEAFF | - | TRBJ1-1 | TRBV9
CSANLLAPVSDTQYF | few | TRBJ2-3 | TRBV20-1
CASSVQGRDIQYF | few | TRBJ2-4 | TRBV5-1
CAGAFGLNTEAFF | few | TRBJ1-1 | TRBV11-2
CASSLDSGELFF | many | TRBJ2-2 | TRBV7-3
CASSLEQLVEAQYF | few | TRBJ2-5 | TRBV5-1
CASSLLGQGHYNEQFF | - | TRBJ2-1 | TRBV4-3
CSARDEGINTEAFF | - | TRBJ1-1 | TRBV20-1
CSADPQGVGEQYF | many | TRBJ2-7 | TRBV29-1
CASSPLAVNEKLFF | - | TRBJ1-4 | TRBV4-3
CASSPDRGQPTDTQYF | - | TRBJ2-3 | TRBV7-9
CASSPSARGPEAFF | few | TRBJ1-1 | TRBV6-1
CASSSGPLEETQYF | few | TRBJ2-5 | TRBV5-1
CASSLRQEGLGYTF | - | TRBJ1-2 | TRBV6-1
CASASTGVNTEAFF | - | TRBJ1-1 | TRBV25-1
CATSRERNQPQHF | - | TRBJ1-5 | TRBV15
CASSDRYSNQPQHF | few | TRBJ1-5 | TRBV10-2
CSVGTPGRERSYEQYF | - | TRBJ2-7 | TRBV29-1
CASSLGGSARGYTF | few | TRBJ1-2 | TRBV7-8
CASSYSGGSGANVLTF | many | TRBJ2-6 | TRBV6-5
CASSSGLAYYNEQFF | few | TRBJ2-1 | TRBV5-1
CASSLGLAGGYEQYF | few | TRBJ2-7 | TRBV12-3/TRBV12-4
CASRPLTEAFF | once | TRBJ1-1 | TRBV5-1
CASSQGQQGGNTIYF | - | TRBJ1-3 | TRBV4-2
CASGRLAGDYTQYF | few | TRBJ2-3 | TRBV6-1
CSVEGTPTVQFF | few | TRBJ2-1 | TRBV29-1
CSVAQVLLSTQYF | many | TRBJ2-3 | TRBV29-1
CASSSGLLRPYEQYF | - | TRBJ2-7 | TRBV5-4
CASSARAGTGSSYNEQFF | few | TRBJ2-1 | TRBV7-3
CASSPGLAGGDEQFF | - | TRBJ2-1 | TRBV5-1
CASSLGAYTEAFF | many | TRBJ1-1 | TRBV12-3/TRBV12-4
CASSREGTGTGELFF | many | TRBJ2-2 | TRBV11-2
CASSLRVPRGEGHEQFF | few | TRBJ2-1 | TRBV7-3
CASNPDRDGTGELFF | few | TRBJ2-2 | TRBV19
CASQTSGYQETQYF | - | TRBJ2-5 | TRBV11-2
CASSLLSPGSYNSPLHF | - | TRBJ1-6 | TRBV11-2
CASRPGQGGDYEQYF | - | TRBJ2-7 | TRBV6-2/TRBV6-3
CSVDRWQGNTGELFF | few | TRBJ2-2 | TRBV29-1
CASSTRQGARVRGYTF | few | TRBJ1-2 | TRBV6-2/TRBV6-3
CASSLGLVRSPLHF | - | TRBJ1-6 | TRBV7-9
CASSVGQGLADTQYF | - | TRBJ2-3 | TRBV5-1
CALSGEADTGELFF | few | TRBJ2-2 | TRBV12-5
CASSPVISSYEQYF | - | TRBJ2-7 | TRBV3-1
CASSVEIASYNEQFF | few | TRBJ2-1 | TRBV6-1
CASSLSSGPQETQYF | few | TRBJ2-5 | TRBV5-1
CAISFHSGGPTNTGELFF | - | TRBJ2-2 | TRBV2
CASSFGLGANTGELFF | - | TRBJ2-2 | TRBV7-2
CASSATQRGGTDTQYF | few | TRBJ2-3 | TRBV12-3/TRBV12-4
CASSLVGRGTDTQYF | many | TRBJ2-3 | TRBV5-1
CAGSRQLNTEAFF | many | TRBJ1-1 | TRBV6-2/TRBV6-3
CASSFPTGTLSPNEQFF | - | TRBJ2-1 | TRBV7-2
CSADAGGRNQPQHF | - | TRBJ1-5 | TRBV20-1
CASSYSIGGSRETQYF | - | TRBJ2-5 | TRBV6-5
CASSEQGKGTEAFF | few | TRBJ1-1 | TRBV10-1
CSARDPKGGRTDTQYF | few | TRBJ2-3 | TRBV20-1
CSVEDAGDQETQYF | - | TRBJ2-5 | TRBV29-1
CASSQAWAIPSSGANVLTF | - | TRBJ2-6 | TRBV4-3